This T cell receptor beta chain was captured by sequencing in a study of identical twins. This clonotype has just a few counts. The donors were all healthy and Caucasian. V lost 0 bases and J lost 3; bases outside the gene matches: 7. The CDR3 covers 15 residues. Germline CDR1 and CDR2: DFQATT and SNEGSKA (reference sequence). Via MiXCR, TCRdb re-called the 5' RACE reads, giving one row per CDR3 protein. The table has approximately 630,000 distinct CDR3 sequences, less than 9% seen once. These same data were also listed under a study on yellow fever vaccine responses in identical twins.

Material: PBMCs. The rearrangement links TRBV20-1 to TRBJ2-7; 8 nucleotides match TRBD2. The sequence was collected from a woman aged 18-30 years in good health. CDR3 DNA: TGCAGTGCTAGAGATCCAACTAGCGGATACTACGAGCAGTACTTC. The encoded protein is CSARDPTSGYYEQYF.